This TCR beta chain was sequenced in a study of T cells in localized non-small cell lung cancer. This table comes from immunoSEQ multiplex PCR, and its TCRdb copy is limited to in-frame clones, with some not included. Of roughly 71,000 clones in the sample, 85% to 90% were seen once. CDR3 length equals 14 residues. Trimming removed 1 base from V and 9 bases from J, with 11 bases in between. The germline V gene encodes CDR1 SGHDT and CDR2 YYEEEE. General study results and limits: Blood T cell density predicted longer survival; adjacent-lung clonality, shorter.

With regard to this clone: Its antigen is still unknown.

This sample comprised peripheral blood, obtained before any cancer treatment. The clonotype originates from a male donor aged 60 or over with stage III squamous cell lung carcinoma. The chain uses TRBV5-6 and TRBJ1-6; possibly TRBD1 for D (5 bases). The CDR3 nucleotides are TGTGCCAGCAGCTTGAGGCAGGGAGCTTCACCCCTCCACTTT. This gives the protein CASSLRQGASPLHF. Full variable domain (remainder filled in from reference TRBV5-6 and TRBJ1-6): DAGVTQSPTHLIKTRGQQVTLRCSPKSGHDTVSWYQQALGQGPQFIFQYYEEEERQRGNFPDRFSGHQFPNYSSELNVNALLLGDSALYLCASSLRQGASPLHFGNGTRLTVT.